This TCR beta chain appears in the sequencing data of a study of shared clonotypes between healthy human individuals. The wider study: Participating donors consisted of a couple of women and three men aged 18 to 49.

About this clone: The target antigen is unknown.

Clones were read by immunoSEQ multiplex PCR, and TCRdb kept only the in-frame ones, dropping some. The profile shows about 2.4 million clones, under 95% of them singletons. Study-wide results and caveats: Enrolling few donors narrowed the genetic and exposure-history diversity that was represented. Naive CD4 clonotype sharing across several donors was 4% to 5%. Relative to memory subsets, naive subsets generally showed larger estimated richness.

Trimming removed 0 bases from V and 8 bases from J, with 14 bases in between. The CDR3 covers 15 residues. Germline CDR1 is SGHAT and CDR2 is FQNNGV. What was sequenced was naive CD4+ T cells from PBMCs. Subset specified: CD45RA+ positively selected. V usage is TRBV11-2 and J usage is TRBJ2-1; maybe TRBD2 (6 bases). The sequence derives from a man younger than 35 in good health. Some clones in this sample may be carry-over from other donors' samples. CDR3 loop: CASSLDRRGFDEQFF. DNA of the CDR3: TGTGCCAGCAGCTTAGATCGGCGGGGTTTTGATGAGCAGTTCTTC.